This is a list of T cell receptor beta chains from one sample in a study of blood T cell repertoires in COVID-19. TCRdb's copy holds only in-frame clones and misses some; the assay was immunoSEQ multiplex PCR. The profile shows about 440,000 clones, 87% of them singletons. What was sequenced was PBMCs or T cells enriched from blood (not recorded which). All receptors come from a woman between 18 and 29 years old with acute COVID-19. The CDR3 runs from the conserved cysteine through the conserved F or W. The D gene is left open where the match is weak. Some rows mark clone size as missing; the rest say once, few, many or name a class of expanded clone.

V,J,size,D,DNA,CDR3
TRBV6-5,TRBJ1-5,-,-,TGTGCCAGCAGGCCAGGGTTTCGAAATCAGCCCCAGCATTTT,CASRPGFRNQPQHF
TRBV29-1,TRBJ2-7,once,-,TGCAGCGTTGTAACCGGGGGGCCGAGAGAGCAGTACTTC,CSVVTGGPREQYF
TRBV6-2/TRBV6-3,TRBJ2-3,-,TRBD2,TGTGCCAGCAGTTATCCTAGCGGGAGCCGCACAGATACGCAGTATTTT,CASSYPSGSRTDTQYF
TRBV29-1,TRBJ2-2,-,-,TGCAGCGTAAAGACAGCCCAGAACACCGGGGAGCTGTTTTTT,CSVKTAQNTGELFF
TRBV24-1,TRBJ2-1,-,TRBD1,TGTGCCACCAGTGATCAAGGACAGGGGTACAATGAGCAGTTCTTC,CATSDQGQGYNEQFF
TRBV7-2,TRBJ1-2,-,-,TGTGCCAGCAGCTTTACAGGCTATGGCTACACCTTC,CASSFTGYGYTF
TRBV4-1,TRBJ2-1,-,TRBD2,TGCGCCAGCAGGTCATACAGCGGGAGGTTGTGGAATGAGCAGTTCTTC,CASRSYSGRLWNEQFF
TRBV7-2,TRBJ2-7,few,TRBD2,TGTGCCAGCAGCTTAAGATCTTTAGCGGGAGGGAGGAGTCACGAGCAGTACTTC,CASSLRSLAGGRSHEQYF
TRBV3-1/TRBV3-2,TRBJ2-5,-,-,TGTGCCAGCAGCCAGAAGCGGAAGACCCAGTACTTC,CASSQKRKTQYF
TRBV12-3/TRBV12-4,TRBJ1-1,-,TRBD1,TGTGCCAGCAGACAGGGGTTCGACACTGAAGCTTTCTTT,CASRQGFDTEAFF
TRBV29-1,TRBJ2-3,-,-,TGCAGCGTTTTACCCTGGGAGGCGGGGAGACCAACAGATACGCAGTATTTT,CSVLPWEAGRPTDTQYF
TRBV9,TRBJ2-2,-,-,TGTGCCAGCAGCGTAGAGCCCGAGCACCCACTATACACCGGGGAGCTGTTTTTT,CASSVEPEHPLYTGELFF
TRBV6-5,TRBJ1-2,-,TRBD1,TGTGCCAGCAGCGACAGGGGAATTTATGGCTACACCTTC,CASSDRGIYGYTF
TRBV2,TRBJ2-7,few,-,TGTGCCAGCAGTCGAGGGTCCTCCTTCTACGAGCAGTACTTC,CASSRGSSFYEQYF
TRBV19,TRBJ1-5,-,TRBD1,TGTGCCAGTAGTATTGAGGGGACAGGGGCCATGGGCAATCAGCCCCAGCATTTT,CASSIEGTGAMGNQPQHF
TRBV12-2,TRBJ2-7,-,-,TGTGCAAGTCGTTCCAGGTCCTCCTACGAGCAGTACTTC,CASRSRSSYEQYF
TRBV18,TRBJ1-2,-,TRBD1,TGTGCCAGCTCAACGGTAGGACCGGGCAGGGGGCGGTATGGCTACACCTTC,CASSTVGPGRGRYGYTF
TRBV24-1,TRBJ2-5,-,TRBD1,TGTGCCACCAGTGATGTAGGACAGGGACAAGAGACCCAGTACTTC,CATSDVGQGQETQYF
TRBV2,TRBJ1-2,-,TRBD1,TGTGCCAGCAGTGGGGGCGACAGGGTAGCTAACTATGGCTACACCTTC,CASSGGDRVANYGYTF